The text below deals with one TCR beta chain. No antigen is known for it. This sample is part of a study of early T cells in non-severe SARS-CoV-2 infection. Overall study context: RNA in bulk from unsorted whole blood was sequenced, and chains were unpaired.

Study outcomes and limitations: Anti-spike CD8 responses were favored in VDJdb matching, and private and CD4 specificities were missed.

Unique molecular identifiers were attached to individual cDNA molecules. One entry per CDR3 protein results from TCRdb running MiXCR on the 5' RACE reads. The table shows about 83,000 distinct CDR3 sequences, with roughly 15% occurring only once. This CDR3 spans 14 amino acids. Trimming removed 5 bases from V and 0 bases from J, with 5 bases in between. The germline V gene encodes CDR1 SGHVS and CDR2 FNYEAQ. Sequencing input: whole blood. The chain links TRBV7-6 to TRBJ2-6; D is unclear. The receptor comes from an adult who was a healthcare worker with PCR-confirmed SARS-CoV-2 infection or an uninfected control (not recorded which). This CDR3 reads CASSAPSGANVLTF. The CDR3, as DNA: TGTGCCAGCAGCGCACCCTCTGGGGCCAACGTCCTGACTTTC.